This T cell receptor beta chain derives from a study of prognosis after radiotherapy for stage I lung cancer. This clonotype came up many times. Amplicons of TCR beta CDR3 were generated from genomic DNA by two-round multiplex PCR. Each TRBV and TRBJ gene had its own primer in the first PCR round. TCRdb re-called the multiplex PCR reads with MiXCR, one entry per CDR3 protein. The sample contains around 56,000 distinct CDR3 sequences, around 27% of which appear only once. V dropped 6 bases and J dropped 2 bases, with 17 bases sitting between them. The CDR3 covers 16 residues. Sequencing was performed on PBMCs, taken before or after stereotactic body radiation therapy (not recorded which). The J gene is TRBJ2-1, the V gene TRBV12-3 or TRBV12-4; possibly TRBD2 for D (6 bases). This clonotype was obtained from a donor aged 50 or older with non-small cell lung cancer. The CDR3 nucleotides read TGTGCCAGCAGCCGGGCCTCTAGCGTTACCTACAATGAGCAGTTCTTC. Protein product: CASSRASSVTYNEQFF.